These 22 T cell receptor beta chains were sequenced from one sample in a study of T cells in Graves' hyperthyroidism and ophthalmopathy. TCR beta CDR3 regions were amplified from RNA. HTBI primers were used for first-round RT-PCR of the TCR CDR3. TCRdb fed the multiplex PCR reads into MiXCR, producing one record per CDR3 protein. The sample yields about 700,000 distinct CDR3 sequences, 14% seen once. Sequencing was performed on blood. Every receptor here comes from a woman under 30 with Graves' hyperthyroidism.

This clonotype was seen a few times. The chain is built from TRBV18 and TRBJ1-2; 7 bases are shared with TRBD1. Germline CDR1 and CDR2: KGHSH and LQKENI. CDR3 length: 17 residues. Trimming cost V 3 bases and J 5 bases; bases outside gene matches: 15. CDR3 residues: CASSPSDQGDRRYGYTF. Written as DNA, the CDR3 is TGTGCCAGCTCACCGTCCGACCAGGGGGACCGTAGGTATGGCTACACCTTC.

Ten or more counts support this clonotype. The chain is built from TRBV29-1 and TRBJ2-3; TRBD1 is a possible D gene (6 bases). Germline-derived CDR1 and CDR2 are SQVTM and ANQGSEA. The CDR3 sequence is 14 residues long. Trimming removed 4 bases from V and 2 bases from J, with 13 bases in between. Here the CDR3 reads CSVVPDRNTDTQYF. For the CDR3, the DNA is TGCAGCGTTGTCCCGGACAGAAACACAGATACGCAGTATTTT.

This clonotype was observed many times. As DNA, the CDR3 is TGTGCCAGCAGCTTAGGGCGGCCTACTAGCGGGAGGACCACCGGGGAGCTGTTTTTT. The encoded protein is CASSLGRPTSGRTTGELFF. The rearrangement links TRBV7-3 to TRBJ2-2, with 12 bases that match TRBD2. Losses at the gene ends were 2 bases for V and 4 bases for J; bases not matched to a gene: 11. Germline assignment: CDR1 SGHTA and CDR2 FQGTGA. This CDR3 is 19 amino acids long.

This clonotype was seen repeatedly, ten times or more. The V gene is TRBV7-8, the J gene TRBJ2-1, with TRBD2 matching 9 bases. With 6 bases clipped from V and 10 bases from J, the junction kept 16 bases outside the gene matches. Per the germline V gene, CDR1 is SGHVS and CDR2 is FQNEAQ. This CDR3 is 16 amino acids long. CDR3 sequence: CASSPAGGRAFSEQFF. The CDR3 bases are TGTGCCAGCAGTCCTGCGGGGGGGAGGGCCTTTAGCGAGCAGTTCTTC.

This clonotype was found many times. The chain is built from TRBV30 and TRBJ1-2; 7 positions match TRBD1. Germline CDR1 GTSNPN, CDR2 SVGIG (reference sequence). CDR3 length: 14 amino acids. V was clipped by 2 bases and J by 6 bases; unmatched bases: 9. In DNA form, the CDR3 reads TGTGCCTGGAGTTCCACAGGGGTTTCCAATGGCTACACCTTC. Translation gives CAWSSTGVSNGYTF. Together with reference TRBV30 and TRBJ1-2, the CDR3 gives the full variable domain: SQTIHQWPATLVQPVGSPLSLECTVEGTSNPNLYWYRQAAGRGLQLLFYSVGIGQISSEVPQNLSASRPQDRQFILSSKKLLLSDSGFYLCAWSSTGVSNGYTFGSGTRLTVV.

At least ten counts were recorded for this clonotype. This chain uses TRBV5-6 with TRBJ2-7, with D unresolved. V was clipped by 0 bases and J by 5 bases, with 12 bases between them. The CDR3 spans 14 residues. Germline loops: CDR1 SGHDT, CDR2 YYEEEE. CDR3 residues: CASSLEVLDDEQYF. CDR3 nucleotides: TGTGCCAGCAGCTTGGAAGTGTTAGACGACGAGCAGTACTTC.

The sample holds many counts of this clonotype. This chain joins TRBV13 and TRBJ1-6; 8 nucleotides agree with TRBD1. The J segment lost 6 bases and the V segment lost 5 bases, leaving 3 bases of the junction unmatched. CDR3 length: 14 amino acids. The V gene's germline CDR1 is PRHDT and CDR2 FYEKMQ (reference sequence). As DNA, the CDR3 is TGTGCCAGCAGCCGGGGACAGGCTAATTCACCCCTCCACTTT. This sequence encodes CASSRGQANSPLHF.

Concerning this clonotype itself: A single base separates this from a much larger clone, so it may be a read error. CDR3 DNA sequence: TGTGCCTGCAGCCCTAGCGGGAGGGTACCAAATGAGCAGTTCTTC. Amino acid sequence: CACSPSGRVPNEQFF. The chain has TRBV7-8 and TRBJ2-1, with TRBD2 identical over 12 bases. CDR1 and CDR2 (germline): SGHVS, FQNEAQ. The CDR3 runs 15 residues.

The rearrangement joins TRBV6-5 to TRBJ2-7, with 7 bases matching TRBD1. Trimming cost V 2 bases and J 5 bases; bases outside gene matches: 3. There are 13 residues in the CDR3. Germline-derived CDR1 and CDR2 are MNHEY and SVGAGI. The CDR3 reads CASSYRTGDEQYF. CDR3 DNA: TGTGCCAGCAGTTACCGGACAGGTGACGAGCAGTACTTC.

This clonotype was counted between two and nine times. The V and J genes are TRBV19 and TRBJ1-2, with D maybe TRBD1 (5 bases). Trimming removed 2 bases from V and 3 bases from J, with 13 bases in between. Per germline, CDR1 LNHDA and CDR2 SQIVND (reference sequence). The length of the CDR3 is 15 residues. The CDR3 region has the DNA TGTGCCAGTAGTATAACGGGTCGGGGCCACTATGGCTACACCTTC. Encoded protein: CASSITGRGHYGYTF.

This clonotype was seen a handful of times. This sequence joins TRBV3-1 and TRBJ2-6; D unresolved. The CDR3 has 12 residues. Germline V gene data show CDR1 as LGHDT and CDR2 as YNNKEL (reference sequence). Between the trimmed V and J ends, which lost 5 bases and 11 bases, there was a span of 10 bases. The CDR3 DNA sequence: TGTGCCAGCAGCATGAAAACCCACGTCCTGACTTTC. It specifies CASSMKTHVLTF.

The gene calls are TRBV11-2 and TRBJ2-5, with TRBD1 matching 7 bases. Looked up from germline, CDR1 is SGHAT and CDR2 is FQNNGV. The CDR3 is 16 amino acids. J was trimmed by 0 bases and V by 6 bases; bases with no gene match: 10. CDR3 coding DNA: TGTGCCAGCAGTCTTTCCGGGACAGCGTACCAAGAGACCCAGTACTTC. Translated, it gives CASSLSGTAYQETQYF.

The V call is TRBV27, the J call TRBJ1-1; perhaps TRBD1 as D (6 bases). Trimming took off 8 bases at V and 7 bases at J, with 14 bases between the two ends. The CDR3 loop spans 12 amino acids. Germline lookup yields CDR1 MNHEY and CDR2 SMNVEV (reference sequence). The CDR3 spells CASEGQNNEAFF. DNA for the CDR3: TGTGCCAGCGAAGGACAGAATAATGAAGCTTTCTTT.

The chain is built from TRBV29-1 and TRBJ2-7; D may be TRBD2 (6 bases). CDR1 is SQVTM and CDR2 is ANQGSEA in the germline V gene. This CDR3 has 12 amino acids. Trimming took 4 bases from V and 7 from J, leaving 14 bases between them. For the CDR3, the DNA is TGCAGCGTTGTGGGGGGTGCTCGGGAGCAGTACTTC. This gives the protein CSVVGGAREQYF.

The genes are TRBV28 and TRBJ2-3, with a weak D call TRBD2 (5 bases). The CDR3 extends over 18 amino acids. The ends were cut back, 7 bases at V and 6 bases at J, with 29 bases in the middle. Looked up from germline, CDR1 is MDHEN and CDR2 is SYDVKM. The CDR3 reads CASTPFLVIIRRPDTQYF. DNA for the CDR3: TGTGCCAGCACCCCCTTTTTGGTCATAATTCGGAGGCCCGATACGCAGTATTTT.

This clonotype was detected many times. J is TRBJ2-7 and V is TRBV18, with D possibly matching TRBD1 (5 bases). V lost 3 bases and J lost 6, with 9 bases in between. This CDR3 contains 12 residues. CDR1 and CDR2 (germline): KGHSH, LQKENI. The CDR3 reads CASSPGRGEQYF. The CDR3 DNA reads TGTGCCAGCTCACCCGGAAGGGGCGAGCAGTACTTC.

Ten or more counts support this clonotype. The chain has TRBV28 and TRBJ2-7; possible D gene TRBD2, 6 bases. Germline V gene data show CDR1 as MDHEN and CDR2 as SYDVKM. There are 14 residues in the CDR3. V gave up 2 bases and J gave up 5 bases, with 13 bases separating them. CDR3 amino acids: CASSLNGRPHEQYF. CDR3 DNA: TGTGCCAGCAGTTTAAACGGGAGACCCCACGAGCAGTACTTC.

The chain recombines TRBV9 with TRBJ1-1; D is uncertain. The V gene's germline CDR1 is SGDLS and CDR2 YYNGEE. The CDR3 extends over 14 amino acids. Trimming took off 0 bases at V and 1 base at J, with 7 bases between the two ends. CDR3 DNA sequence: TGTGCCAGCAGCGTAGGGCAAAAGAACACTGAAGCTTTCTTT. It specifies CASSVGQKNTEAFF.

The table lists this clonotype with a few counts. The rearrangement uses TRBV6-9 and TRBJ2-3; D perhaps matches TRBD1 (5 bases). Germline-derived CDR1 and CDR2 are MNHGY and SVAAGI. The germline V and J ends were trimmed by 0 bases and 2 bases, with 6 bases remaining between them. The CDR3 runs to 14 residues. CDR3 bases: TGTGCCAGCAGTTATTCCAGGGTCACAGATACGCAGTATTTT. Translated, it gives CASSYSRVTDTQYF.

This clonotype appeared many times. The chain combines TRBV2 with TRBJ2-1, with a tentative D call TRBD1 (6 bases). The CDR3 has 15 amino acids. Germline values: CDR1 SNHLY, CDR2 FYNNEI. The germline V and J ends were trimmed by 6 bases and 6 bases, with 18 bases remaining between them. CDR3 region: CASSERPQGRNEQFF. CDR3 nucleotide sequence: TGTGCCAGCAGCGAACGCCCACAGGGTCGCAATGAGCAGTTCTTC.

This clonotype was seen at least ten times. The chain combines TRBV6-2 or TRBV6-3 with TRBJ2-2, with 7 bases lining up with TRBD2. This CDR3 is built from 17 residues. The germline gives CDR1 MNHEY, CDR2 SVGEGT. Trimming cost V 3 bases and J 4 bases; bases outside gene matches: 11. CDR3 nucleotide sequence: TGTGCCAGCAGTTATCTCCCTCGGCTAGCGGCCACCGGGGAGCTGTTTTTT. This sequence encodes CASSYLPRLAATGELFF.

The rearrangement links TRBV20-1 to TRBJ1-2; the match to TRBD1 covers 9 bases. Germline CDR1 DFQATT, CDR2 SNEGSKA (reference sequence). V dropped 5 bases and J dropped 4; count of bases not matched to a gene: 14. The CDR3 sequence is 16 residues long. The CDR3 reads CSALIVRDREIYGYTF. In nucleotides, the CDR3 is TGCAGTGCTCTAATTGTCCGGGACAGGGAAATCTATGGCTACACCTTC.